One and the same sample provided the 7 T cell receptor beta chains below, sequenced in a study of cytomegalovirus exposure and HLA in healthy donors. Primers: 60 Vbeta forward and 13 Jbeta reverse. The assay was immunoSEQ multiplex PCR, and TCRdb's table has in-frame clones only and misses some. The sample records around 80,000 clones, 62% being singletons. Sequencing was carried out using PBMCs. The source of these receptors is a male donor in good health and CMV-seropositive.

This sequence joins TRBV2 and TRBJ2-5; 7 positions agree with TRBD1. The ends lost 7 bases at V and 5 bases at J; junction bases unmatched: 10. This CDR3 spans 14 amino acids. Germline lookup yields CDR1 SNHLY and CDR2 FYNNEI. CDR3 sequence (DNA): TGTGCCAGCATAGACAGGGTATCTGTGGAGACCCAGTACTTC. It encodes CASIDRVSVETQYF.

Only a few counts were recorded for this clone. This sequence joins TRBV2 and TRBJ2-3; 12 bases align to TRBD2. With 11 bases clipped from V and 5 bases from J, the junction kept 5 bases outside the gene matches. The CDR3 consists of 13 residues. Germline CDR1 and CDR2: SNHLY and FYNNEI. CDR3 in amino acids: CAAPSGGGDTQYF. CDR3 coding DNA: TGTGCCGCACCTAGCGGGGGGGGAGATACGCAGTATTTT.

CDR3 nucleotides: TGTGCCTGGAGGACGACATGGGGGCAGGGGCCTTTCTTT. Translated: CAWRTTWGQGPFF. V usage is TRBV30 and J usage is TRBJ1-1; D is perhaps TRBD1 (6 bases). CDR3 size: 13 residues. Germline CDR1 is GTSNPN and CDR2 is SVGIG (reference sequence). The V and J ends lost 3 bases and 12 bases respectively, with 20 bases between them. Full variable domain (missing parts from reference TRBV30 and TRBJ1-1): SQTIHQWPATLVQPVGSPLSLECTVEGTSNPNLYWYRQAAGRGLQLLFYSVGIGQISSEVPQNLSASRPQDRQFILSSKKLLLSDSGFYLCAWRTTWGQGPFFGQGTRLTVV.

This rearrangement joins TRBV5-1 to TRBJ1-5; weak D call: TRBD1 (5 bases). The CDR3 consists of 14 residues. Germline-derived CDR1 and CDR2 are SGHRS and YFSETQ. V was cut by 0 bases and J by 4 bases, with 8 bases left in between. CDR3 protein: CASSLGGVNQPQHF. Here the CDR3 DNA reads TGCGCCAGCAGCTTGGGGGGGGTGAATCAGCCCCAGCATTTT.

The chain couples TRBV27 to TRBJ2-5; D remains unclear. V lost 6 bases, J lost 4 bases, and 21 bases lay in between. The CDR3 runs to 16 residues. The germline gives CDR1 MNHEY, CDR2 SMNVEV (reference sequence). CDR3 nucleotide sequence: TGTGCCAGCAGCTCCCTGAAATCGACCTCGGGAGAGACCCAGTACTTC. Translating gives CASSSLKSTSGETQYF.

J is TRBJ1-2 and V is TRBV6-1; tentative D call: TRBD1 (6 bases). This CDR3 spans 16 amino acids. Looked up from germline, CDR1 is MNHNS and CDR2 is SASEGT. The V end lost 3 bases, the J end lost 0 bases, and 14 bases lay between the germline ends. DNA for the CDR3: TGTGCCAGCAGTGACCTACAGGGTAAACCTAACTATGGCTACACCTTC. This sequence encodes CASSDLQGKPNYGYTF.

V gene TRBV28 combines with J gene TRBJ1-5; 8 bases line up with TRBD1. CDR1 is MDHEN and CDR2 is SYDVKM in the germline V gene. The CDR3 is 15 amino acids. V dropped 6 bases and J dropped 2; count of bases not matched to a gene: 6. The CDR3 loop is CASSPPGQGNQPQHF. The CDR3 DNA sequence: TGTGCCAGCAGCCCCCCGGGACAGGGCAATCAGCCCCAGCATTTT.